This T cell receptor (beta chain) was sequenced for a study of shared clonotypes between healthy human individuals. The V gene lost 0 bases and the J gene lost 7 bases, with 4 bases spanning the gap. The CDR3 extends over 13 amino acids. The germline V gene encodes CDR1 LGHNA and CDR2 YSLEER. The protocol was immunoSEQ multiplex PCR, while the TCRdb copy is restricted to in-frame clones and leaves out a portion. The table has roughly 490,000 clones, around 80% seen once; the top ten hold 10% to 15%. The V call is TRBV4-3, the J call TRBJ1-6; D unresolved. The TCR sequence derives from a woman in her thirties or forties in good health. Some clones in this sample may be carry-over from other donors' samples. The sequenced material came from PBMCs. CDR3 residues: CASSQEVNSPLHF. CDR3 DNA: TGCGCCAGCAGCCAAGAGGTGAATTCACCCCTCCACTTT.